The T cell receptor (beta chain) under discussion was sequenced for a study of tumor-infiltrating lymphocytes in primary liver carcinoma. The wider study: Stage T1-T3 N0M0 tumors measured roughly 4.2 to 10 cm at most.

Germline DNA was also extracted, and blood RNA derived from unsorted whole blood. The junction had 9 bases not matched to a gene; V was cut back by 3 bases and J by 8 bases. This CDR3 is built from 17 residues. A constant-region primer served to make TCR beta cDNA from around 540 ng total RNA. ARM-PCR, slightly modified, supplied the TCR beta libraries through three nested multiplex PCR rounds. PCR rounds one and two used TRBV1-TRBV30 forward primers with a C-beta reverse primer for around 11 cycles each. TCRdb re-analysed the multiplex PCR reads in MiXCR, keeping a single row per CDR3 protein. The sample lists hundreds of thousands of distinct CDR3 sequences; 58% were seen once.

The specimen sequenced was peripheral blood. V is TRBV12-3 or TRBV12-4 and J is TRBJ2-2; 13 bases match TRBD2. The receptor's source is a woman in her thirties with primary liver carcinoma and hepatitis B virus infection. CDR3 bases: TGTGCCAGCAGTTTGCTGGGACTAGCGGGAAGAAAGGGGGAGCTGTTTTTT. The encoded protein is CASSLLGLAGRKGELFF.